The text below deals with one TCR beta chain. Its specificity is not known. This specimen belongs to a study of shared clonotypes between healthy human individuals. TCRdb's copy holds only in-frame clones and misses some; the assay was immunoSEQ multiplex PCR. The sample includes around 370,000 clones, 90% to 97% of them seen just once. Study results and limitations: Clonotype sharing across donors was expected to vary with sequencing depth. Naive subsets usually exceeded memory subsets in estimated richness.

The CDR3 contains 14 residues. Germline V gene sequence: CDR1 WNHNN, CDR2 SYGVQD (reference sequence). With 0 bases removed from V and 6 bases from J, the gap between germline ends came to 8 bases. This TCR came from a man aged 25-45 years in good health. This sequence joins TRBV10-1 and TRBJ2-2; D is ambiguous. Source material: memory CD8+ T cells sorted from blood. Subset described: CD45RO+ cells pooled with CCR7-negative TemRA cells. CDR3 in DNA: TGCGCCAGCAGTGAGTCAGCTCCCCCCGGGGAGCTGTTTTTT. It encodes CASSESAPPGELFF.